What follows is one TCR beta chain and its context. Its target is unknown. Vbeta (60) and Jbeta (13) primers were used in the PCR. The assay was immunoSEQ multiplex PCR, and TCRdb's table has in-frame clones only and misses some. Of 200,000 to 250,000 clones in the sample, approximately 70% were seen once. This entry belongs to a study of cytomegalovirus exposure and HLA in healthy donors. Study-wide results and caveats: It was reported that the classifier diagnosed cytomegalovirus status with high specificity and sensitivity in both the original and validation cohorts. Immune exposure was documented only through CMV serostatus.

Germline CDR1 and CDR2: SGHTA and FQGTGA. Trimming took off 6 bases at V and 7 bases at J, with 16 bases between the two ends. This CDR3 is 14 amino acids long. Sequencing was carried out using PBMCs. This sequence joins TRBV7-3 and TRBJ2-1; a possible D gene is TRBD1 (6 bases). This receptor was taken from a woman aged 25 to 45 in good health and CMV-seronegative. CDR3 in DNA: TGTGCCAGCAGTTCCCGGGACACCTCAAATGAGCAGTTCTTC. Its protein product is CASSSRDTSNEQFF. The full variable domain, in which reference TRBV7-3 and TRBJ2-1 provide the parts outside the CDR3, is GAGVSQTPSNKVTEKGKYVELRCDPISGHTALYWYRQSLGQGPEFLIYFQGTGAADDSGLPNDRFFAVRPEGSVSTLKIQRTERGDSAVYLCASSSRDTSNEQFFGPGTRLTVL.